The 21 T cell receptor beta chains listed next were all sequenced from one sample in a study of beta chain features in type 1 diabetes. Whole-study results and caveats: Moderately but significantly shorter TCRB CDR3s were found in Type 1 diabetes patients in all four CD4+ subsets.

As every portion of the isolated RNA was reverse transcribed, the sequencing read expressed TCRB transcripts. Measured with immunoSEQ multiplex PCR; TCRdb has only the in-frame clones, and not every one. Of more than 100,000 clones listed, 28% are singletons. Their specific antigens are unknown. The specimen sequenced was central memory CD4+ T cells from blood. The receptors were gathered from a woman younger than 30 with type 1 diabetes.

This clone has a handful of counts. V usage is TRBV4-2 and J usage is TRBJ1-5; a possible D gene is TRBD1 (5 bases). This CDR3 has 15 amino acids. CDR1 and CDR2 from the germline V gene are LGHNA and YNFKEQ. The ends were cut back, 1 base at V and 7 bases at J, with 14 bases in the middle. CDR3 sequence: CASSQGWRGGQPQHF. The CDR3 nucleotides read TGTGCCAGCAGCCAAGGATGGAGGGGCGGACAGCCCCAGCATTTT.

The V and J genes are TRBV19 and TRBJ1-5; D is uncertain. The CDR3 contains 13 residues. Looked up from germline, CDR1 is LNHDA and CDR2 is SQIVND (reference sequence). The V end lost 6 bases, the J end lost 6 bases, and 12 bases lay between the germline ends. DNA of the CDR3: TGTGCCAGTAGATGGGTAGGGAGTCAGCCCCAGCATTTT. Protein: CASRWVGSQPQHF.

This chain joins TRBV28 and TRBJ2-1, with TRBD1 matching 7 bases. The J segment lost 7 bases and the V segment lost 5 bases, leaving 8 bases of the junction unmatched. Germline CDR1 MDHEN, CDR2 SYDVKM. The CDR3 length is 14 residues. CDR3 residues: CASSPAGTVNEQFF. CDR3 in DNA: TGTGCCAGCAGTCCCGCCGGGACAGTAAATGAGCAGTTCTTC.

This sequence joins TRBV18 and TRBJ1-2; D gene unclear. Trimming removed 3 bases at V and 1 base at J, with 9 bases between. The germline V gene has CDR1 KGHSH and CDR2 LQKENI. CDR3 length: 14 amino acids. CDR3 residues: CASSPGGINYGYTF. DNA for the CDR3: TGTGCCAGCTCACCTGGCGGGATTAACTATGGCTACACCTTC.

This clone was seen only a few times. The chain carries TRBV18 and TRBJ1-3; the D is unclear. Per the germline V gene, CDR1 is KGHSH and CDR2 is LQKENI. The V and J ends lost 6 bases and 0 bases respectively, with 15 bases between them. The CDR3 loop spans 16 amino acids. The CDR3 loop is CASSQRGESSGNTIYF. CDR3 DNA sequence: TGTGCCAGCTCCCAACGGGGAGAGAGCTCTGGAAACACCATATATTTT.

CDR3 coding DNA: TGTGCCAGCAGTTTATTAGCGGGAAGCACAGATACGCAGTATTTT. This gives the protein CASSLLAGSTDTQYF. The V call is TRBV28, the J call TRBJ2-3; 8 nucleotides match TRBD2. The V gene end was trimmed by 1 base and the J gene end by 0 bases; junction bases not matched to a gene: 0. This CDR3 region has 15 residues. Germline V CDR1 and CDR2: MDHEN, SYDVKM.

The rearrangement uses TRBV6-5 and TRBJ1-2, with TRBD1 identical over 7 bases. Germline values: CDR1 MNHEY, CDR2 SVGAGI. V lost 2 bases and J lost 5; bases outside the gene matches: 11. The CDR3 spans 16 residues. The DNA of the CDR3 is TGTGCCAGCAGTTACCATTCGACAGGGCAAGGGTATGGCTACACCTTC. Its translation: CASSYHSTGQGYGYTF.

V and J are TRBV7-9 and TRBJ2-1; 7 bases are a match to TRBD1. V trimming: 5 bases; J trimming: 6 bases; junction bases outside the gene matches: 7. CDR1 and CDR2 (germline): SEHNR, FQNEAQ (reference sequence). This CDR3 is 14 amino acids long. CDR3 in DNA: TGTGCCAGCAGCAAGGGGGCAGTCCGCAATGAGCAGTTCTTC. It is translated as CASSKGAVRNEQFF. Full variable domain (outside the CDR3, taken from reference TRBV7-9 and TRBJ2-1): DTGVSQNPRHKITKRGQNVTFRCDPISEHNRLYWYRQTLGQGPEFLTYFQNEAQLEKSRLLSDRFSAERPKGSFSTLEIQRTEQGDSAMYLCASSKGAVRNEQFFGPGTRLTVL.

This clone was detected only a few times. The CDR3 loop reads CASKSTSGGNEQFF. The DNA for the CDR3 is TGTGCCAGCAAATCGACTAGCGGGGGAAATGAGCAGTTCTTC. The rearrangement links TRBV2 to TRBJ2-1, with TRBD2 identical over 12 bases. The V segment lost 7 bases and the J segment 7 bases; nucleotides outside the gene matches: 5. Germline lookup yields CDR1 SNHLY and CDR2 FYNNEI. The CDR3 extends over 14 amino acids.

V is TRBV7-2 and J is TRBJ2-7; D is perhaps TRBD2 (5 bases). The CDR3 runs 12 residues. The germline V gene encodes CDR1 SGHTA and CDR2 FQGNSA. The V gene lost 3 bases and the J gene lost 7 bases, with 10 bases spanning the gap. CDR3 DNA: TGTGCCAGCAGCTTTCCGCCGGGGGAGCAGTACTTC. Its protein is CASSFPPGEQYF.

CDR3 protein: CASSQDRPQGTGYGYTF. Written as DNA, the CDR3 is TGTGCCAGCAGCCAAGATCGGCCACAGGGGACTGGCTATGGCTACACCTTC. The chain joins TRBV4-2 to TRBJ1-2; 7 positions match TRBD1. Unmatched junction bases numbered 11, after V lost 0 bases and J lost 4 bases. The germline V gene encodes CDR1 LGHNA and CDR2 YNFKEQ. The CDR3 has 17 amino acids.

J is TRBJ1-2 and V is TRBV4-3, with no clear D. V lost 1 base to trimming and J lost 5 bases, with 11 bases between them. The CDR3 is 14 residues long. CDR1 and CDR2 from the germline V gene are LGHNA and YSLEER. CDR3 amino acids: CASSQGRGRYGYTF. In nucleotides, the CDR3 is TGCGCCAGCAGCCAAGGACGTGGGCGTTATGGCTACACCTTC.

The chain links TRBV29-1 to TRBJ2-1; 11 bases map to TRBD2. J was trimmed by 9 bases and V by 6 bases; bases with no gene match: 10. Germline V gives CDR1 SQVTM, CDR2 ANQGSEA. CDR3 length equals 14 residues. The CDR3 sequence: CSVGTSGRLIEQFF. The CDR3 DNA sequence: TGCAGCGTCGGAACTAGCGGGAGATTAATTGAGCAGTTCTTC.

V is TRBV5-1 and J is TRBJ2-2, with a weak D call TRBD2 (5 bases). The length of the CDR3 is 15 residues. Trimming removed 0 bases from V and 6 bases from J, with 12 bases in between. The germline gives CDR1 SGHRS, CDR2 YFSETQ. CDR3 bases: TGCGCCAGCAGCTTGGGAAGGCTCGGGGCCGGGGAGCTGTTTTTT. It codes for CASSLGRLGAGELFF.

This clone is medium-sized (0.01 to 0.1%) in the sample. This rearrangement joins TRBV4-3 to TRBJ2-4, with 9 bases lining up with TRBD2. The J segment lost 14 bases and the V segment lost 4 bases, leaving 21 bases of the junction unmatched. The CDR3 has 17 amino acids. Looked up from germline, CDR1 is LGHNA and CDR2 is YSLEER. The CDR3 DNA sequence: TGCGCCAGCAGCCGCGATTCGGAGAGTAGCGGGAGCCCCTTAGAGTACTTC. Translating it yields CASSRDSESSGSPLEYF.

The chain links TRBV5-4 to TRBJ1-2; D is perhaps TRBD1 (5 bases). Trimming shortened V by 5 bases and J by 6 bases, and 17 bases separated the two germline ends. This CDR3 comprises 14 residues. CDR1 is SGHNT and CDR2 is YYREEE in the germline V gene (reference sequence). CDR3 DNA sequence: TGTGCCAGCAGTCTTGAAGGGGCCCCAGATGGCTACACCTTC. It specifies CASSLEGAPDGYTF.

The CDR3 here is CAWSRRVAYTEAFF. The CDR3 DNA follows: TGTGCCTGGAGTAGGAGGGTAGCTTACACTGAAGCTTTCTTT. The V gene is TRBV30, the J gene TRBJ1-1; D not resolved. The CDR3 sequence is 14 residues long. V was trimmed by 2 bases and J by 3 bases, leaving 13 bases between them. Germline V CDR1 and CDR2: GTSNPN, SVGIG (reference sequence).

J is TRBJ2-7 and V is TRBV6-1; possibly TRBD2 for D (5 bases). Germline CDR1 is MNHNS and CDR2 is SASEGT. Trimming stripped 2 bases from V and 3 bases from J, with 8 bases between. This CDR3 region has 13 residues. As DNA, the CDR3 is TGTGCCAGCAGTGAAACCGGGGACTACGAGCAGTACGTC. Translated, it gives CASSETGDYEQYV.

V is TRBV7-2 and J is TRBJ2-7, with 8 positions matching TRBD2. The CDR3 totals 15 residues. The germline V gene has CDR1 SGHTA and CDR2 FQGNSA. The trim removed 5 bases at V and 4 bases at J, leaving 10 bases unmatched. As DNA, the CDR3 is TGTGCCAGCAGCCCCCAGCGGGAGACTCTTTACGAGCAGTACTTC. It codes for CASSPQRETLYEQYF.

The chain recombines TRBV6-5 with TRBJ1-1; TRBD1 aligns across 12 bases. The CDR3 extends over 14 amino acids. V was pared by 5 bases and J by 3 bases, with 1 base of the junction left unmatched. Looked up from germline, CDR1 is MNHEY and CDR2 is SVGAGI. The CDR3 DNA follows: TGTGCCAGCAGTGGGACAGGGGGCTACACTGAAGCTTTCTTT. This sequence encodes CASSGTGGYTEAFF.

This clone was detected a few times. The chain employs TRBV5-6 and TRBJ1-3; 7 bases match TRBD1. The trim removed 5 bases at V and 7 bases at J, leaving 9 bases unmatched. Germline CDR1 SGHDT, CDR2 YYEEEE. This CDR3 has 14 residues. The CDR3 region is CASSRQGSTNTIYF. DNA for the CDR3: TGTGCCAGCAGTCGACAGGGTTCGACGAACACCATATATTTT.